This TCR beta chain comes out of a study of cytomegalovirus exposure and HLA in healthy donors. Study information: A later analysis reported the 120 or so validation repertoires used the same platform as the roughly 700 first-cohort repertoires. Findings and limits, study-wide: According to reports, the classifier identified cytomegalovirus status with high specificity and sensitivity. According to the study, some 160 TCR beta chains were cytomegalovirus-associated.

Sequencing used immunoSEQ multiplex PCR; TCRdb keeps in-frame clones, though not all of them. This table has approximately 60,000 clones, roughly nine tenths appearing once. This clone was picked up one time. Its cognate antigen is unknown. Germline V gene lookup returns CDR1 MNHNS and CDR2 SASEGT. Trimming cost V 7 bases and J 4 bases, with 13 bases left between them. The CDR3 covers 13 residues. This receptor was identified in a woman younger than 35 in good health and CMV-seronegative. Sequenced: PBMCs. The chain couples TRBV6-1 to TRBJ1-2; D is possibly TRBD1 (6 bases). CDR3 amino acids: CASNLRGTYGYTF. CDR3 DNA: TGTGCCAGCAACCTCAGGGGTACCTATGGCTACACCTTC.